Below, one TCR beta chain is given with its context. This sample is part of a study of blood T cell repertoires in COVID-19. At the level of the study: Specimens from acute and convalescent COVID-19 originated in the United States, Italy and Spain. T cells, B-cell-depleted T cells, or PBMCs provided the cDNA or gDNA that served as material.

The CDR3 totals 20 residues. As processed by the authors: Amplifying reference gene primers gave estimates of nucleated cell counts. Libraries were prepared by immunoSEQ multiplex PCR; TCRdb keeps only in-frame clonotypes and omits some of them. The DNA gave D and trimming, while V, J and clone size come from that table. The sample has 250,000 or so clones; roughly 77% are singletons. V usage is TRBV21-1 and J usage is TRBJ1-6; TRBD1, the table's D call, lacks a check against the DNA. TRBV21-1 is a known pseudogene. The TCR comes from a woman of 80 years or more with acute or convalescent COVID-19. Material for sequencing was peripheral blood. The chain's CDR3 is CASSSDGQFKVGTYNSPLHF. The CDR3 DNA reads as TGTGCCAGCAGCTCAGACGGACAGTTCAAGGTAGGGACCTATAATTCACCCCTCCACTTT.